The 7 T cell receptor beta chains presented below share a single source sample, sequenced in a study of control samples from healthy donors and cancer patients. This table comes from immunoSEQ multiplex PCR, and its TCRdb copy is limited to in-frame clones, with some not included. The table has 130,000 or so clones, around nine tenths seen once. The source material was blood. The receptors here all came from a man in his forties or fifties in good health.

V is TRBV7-2 and J is TRBJ1-1, with 10 bases lining up with TRBD1. Germline CDR1 reads SGHTA; CDR2 reads FQGNSA. Trimming at V came to 4 bases and at J to 3 bases, leaving 5 bases not matched to a gene. This CDR3 comprises 15 residues. Written as DNA, the CDR3 is TGTGCCAGCAGCTCCTTCGGGACAGGGGACACTGAAGCTTTCTTT. Amino acids: CASSSFGTGDTEAFF.

The chain couples TRBV28 to TRBJ2-1; TRBD2 matches 13 bases. Trimming took 10 bases from V and 5 from J; bases not matched to a gene: 8. CDR1 is MDHEN and CDR2 is SYDVKM in the germline V gene. There are 15 residues in the CDR3. The CDR3 spells CATWTSGGRNNEQFF. Here the CDR3 DNA reads TGTGCCACGTGGACTAGCGGGGGCCGTAACAATGAGCAGTTCTTC.

The chain carries TRBV29-1 and TRBJ1-4, with D unresolved. The V gene lost 5 bases and the J gene lost 5 bases, with 6 bases spanning the gap. The CDR3 covers 11 residues. CDR1 and CDR2 (germline): SQVTM, ANQGSEA. This CDR3 reads CSVSANEKLFF. Written as DNA, the CDR3 is TGCAGCGTTTCAGCAAATGAAAAACTGTTTTTT. Using reference TRBV29-1 and TRBJ1-4 for the parts outside the CDR3, the full variable domain is SAVISQKPSRDICQRGTSLTIQCQVDSQVTMMFWYRQQPGQSLTLIATANQGSEATYESGFVIDKFPISRPNLTFSTLTVSNMSPEDSSIYLCSVSANEKLFFGSGTQLSVL.

This clone has a handful of counts. The V call is TRBV3-1 (or the pseudogene TRBV3-2), the J call TRBJ1-2; no clear D. This CDR3 is built from 16 residues. Germline V gene sequence: CDR1 LGHDT, CDR2 YNNKEL (reference sequence). Trimming stripped 4 bases from V and 0 bases from J, with 15 bases between. The CDR3 sequence: CASSPLRGPPNYGYTF. The CDR3 coding sequence is TGTGCCAGCAGCCCCCTTCGAGGCCCGCCTAACTATGGCTACACCTTC.

V usage is TRBV7-9 and J usage is TRBJ2-1, with D perhaps matching TRBD2 (5 bases). Trimming removed 1 base at V and 8 bases at J, with 9 bases between. Looked up from germline, CDR1 is SEHNR and CDR2 is FQNEAQ (reference sequence). CDR3 length equals 13 residues. CDR3 nucleotides: TGTGCCAGCAGCTTAGATGCGGACTATGAGCAGTTCTTC. It encodes CASSLDADYEQFF.

The rearrangement joins TRBV6-6 to TRBJ1-3; no definite D call. This CDR3 has 16 amino acids. The ends were cut back, 4 bases at V and 0 bases at J, with 13 bases in the middle. Germline CDR1 MNHNY, CDR2 SVGAGI (reference sequence). The CDR3 sequence: CASSLNRLDSGNTIYF. The CDR3 nucleotides read TGTGCCAGCAGTTTGAATCGGCTTGACTCTGGAAACACCATATATTTT.

The chain carries TRBV7-9 and TRBJ2-7; 9 bases align to TRBD2. The CDR3 contains 15 residues. V lost 5 bases, J lost 5 bases, and 10 bases stayed unmatched. Germline V gene sequence: CDR1 SEHNR, CDR2 FQNEAQ (reference sequence). This CDR3 reads CASSPAASGVDEQYF. CDR3 DNA sequence: TGTGCCAGCAGCCCGGCGGCTAGCGGGGTGGACGAGCAGTACTTC.